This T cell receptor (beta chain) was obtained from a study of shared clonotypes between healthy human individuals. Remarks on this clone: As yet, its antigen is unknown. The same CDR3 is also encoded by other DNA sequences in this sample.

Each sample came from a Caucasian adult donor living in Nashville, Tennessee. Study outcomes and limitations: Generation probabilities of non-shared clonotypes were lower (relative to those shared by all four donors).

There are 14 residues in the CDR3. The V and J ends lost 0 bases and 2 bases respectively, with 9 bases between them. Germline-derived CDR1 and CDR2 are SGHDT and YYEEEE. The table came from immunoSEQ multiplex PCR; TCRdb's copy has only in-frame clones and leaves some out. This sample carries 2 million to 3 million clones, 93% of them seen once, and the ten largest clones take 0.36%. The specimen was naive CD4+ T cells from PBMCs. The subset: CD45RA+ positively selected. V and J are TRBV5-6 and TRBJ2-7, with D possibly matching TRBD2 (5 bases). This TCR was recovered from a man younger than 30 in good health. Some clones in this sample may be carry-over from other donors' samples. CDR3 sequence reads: CASSLAGGAYEQYF. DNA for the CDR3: TGTGCCAGCAGCTTGGCCGGAGGAGCCTACGAGCAGTACTTC.